Listed here are 5 T cell receptor beta chains from one sample, sequenced in a study of shared clonotypes between healthy human individuals. CD45RO-negative cells were positively selected for CCR7, leaving out terminally differentiated effector memory CD45RA+ cells. The method was immunoSEQ multiplex PCR; TCRdb's version includes in-frame clones alone and lacks a portion of them. The sample carries approximately 810,000 clones, 90% to 95% recorded once. Sequencing input: naive CD8+ T cells sorted from blood. The receptors stem from a man aged 25-45 years in good health.

The CDR3 bases are TGTGCCAGCAGTTACTTTGCAGGAATGAACACCATATATTTT. Translating it yields CASSYFAGMNTIYF. V usage is TRBV6-5 and J usage is TRBJ1-3, with no clear D. The germline V gene encodes CDR1 MNHEY and CDR2 SVGAGI. There are 14 residues in the CDR3. Trimming pared 1 base from V and 7 bases from J, leaving 11 bases between.

As concerns this clone: Additional DNA sequences in this sample encode the identical CDR3. This rearrangement joins TRBV27 to TRBJ2-7; D may be TRBD1 (6 bases). This CDR3 is built from 13 residues. Germline V gene data show CDR1 as MNHEY and CDR2 as SMNVEV (reference sequence). V was shortened by 5 bases and J by 7 bases, with 15 bases between the two germline ends. CDR3 sequence: CASSPGADREQYF. The DNA of the CDR3 is TGTGCCAGCAGTCCCGGAGCCGACAGGGAGCAGTACTTC.

Details on this clone: A junction end diverges from the germline sequence, so it may reflect a read error. The rearrangement joins TRBV2 to TRBJ1-2; D may be TRBD1 (5 bases). Germline loops: CDR1 SNHLY, CDR2 FYNNEI. This CDR3 comprises 10 residues. This CDR3 reads CASGGTFDSF. The CDR3 DNA is TGTGCCAGTGGGGGGACCTTCGACTCCTTC.

V and J are TRBV19 and TRBJ2-7, with 7 bases lining up with TRBD2. The length of the CDR3 is 16 residues. The V and J ends lost 4 bases and 0 bases, in that order; junction bases with no gene match: 9. Looked up from germline, CDR1 is LNHDA and CDR2 is SQIVND (reference sequence). CDR3 sequence (DNA): TGTGCCAGTAGTAGCCCCCCAGCGGGGAGCTCCTACGAGCAGTACTTC. Translation gives CASSSPPAGSSYEQYF.

J is TRBJ2-7 and V is TRBV4-3, with TRBD1 matching 12 bases. This CDR3 is 15 amino acids long. The J segment lost 2 bases and the V segment lost 3 bases, leaving 2 bases of the junction unmatched. Germline V lookup: CDR1 LGHNA, CDR2 YSLEER. CDR3 nucleotides: TGCGCCAGCAGCCAGGGACAGGGGGCTACCTACGAGCAGTACTTC. Amino acid sequence: CASSQGQGATYEQYF.